This T cell receptor (beta chain) was recovered during a study of CD8+ T cells in alopecia areata. Study information: Treated patients were given 5 to 10 mg oral tofacitinib twice daily.

V lost 3 bases and J 2 bases, leaving 8 bases between the germline ends. The V gene's germline CDR1 is MNHEY and CDR2 SMNVEV (reference sequence). The CDR3 sequence is 13 residues long. RNA, once extracted, was reverse transcribed into cDNA for use as the sequencing template. The assay was immunoSEQ multiplex PCR, and TCRdb's table has in-frame clones only and misses some. The sample has 130,000 to 150,000 clones, more than 75% seen once. In this sample, this clone turned up once. Its antigen is unknown. Findings of the study overall: An increase in clonality over normal scalp was evident in lesional scalp, especially alopecia totalis/universalis. With patients, TCR sharing proved less clear than in mice, a difference possibly related to HLA.

The starting material was CD8+ T cells sorted from blood, obtained at week 0. The receptor comes from a human donor with alopecia areata. The chain is built from TRBV27 and TRBJ2-7; possible D gene TRBD2, 5 bases. The CDR3 DNA is TGTGCCAGCAGTTTCGGGGAACCCTACGAGCAGTACTTC. Its protein product is CASSFGEPYEQYF.